A single sample gave rise to the 13 T cell receptor beta chains below, sequenced in a study of monozygotic twins with inflammatory bowel disease. TCRdb reprocessed the 5' RACE reads; each CDR3 protein has one entry and no DNA is given. The sample holds roughly 160,000 distinct CDR3 sequences. Sequencing was performed on blood. These receptors were obtained from a human donor with ulcerative colitis or Crohn's disease, or a healthy co-twin of an affected twin (not recorded which).

The rearrangement links TRBV5-1 to TRBJ2-1; the TCRdb call, TRBD2, lacks DNA for checking. There are 15 residues in the CDR3. Germline loops: CDR1 SGHRS, CDR2 YFSETQ. Here the CDR3 reads CASSLLAGPRNEQFF.

This chain joins TRBV4-2 and TRBJ2-1; TCRdb lists TRBD2, though no DNA is available to test this call. This CDR3 is built from 16 residues. CDR1 is LGHNA and CDR2 is YNFKEQ in the germline V gene. This chain's CDR3 is CASSQDPSGGYGEQFF.

The chain links TRBV28 to TRBJ2-2; the TCRdb D gene call, TRBD2, has no DNA to confirm it. The CDR3 contains 16 residues. CDR1 and CDR2 (germline): MDHEN, SYDVKM. The CDR3 sequence: CASSLLVGSLTGELFF.

The CDR3: CASSYAGGQGANYGYTF. The genes are TRBV6-5 and TRBJ1-2; TCRdb names TRBD1, which stays unverified in the absence of DNA. CDR3 length equals 17 residues. Germline V gene lookup returns CDR1 MNHEY and CDR2 SVGAGI.

The chain has TRBV7-8 and TRBJ1-1; TCRdb gives TRBD1 as the D gene, but with no DNA this cannot be confirmed. The CDR3 has 16 amino acids. The germline V gene encodes CDR1 SGHVS and CDR2 FQNEAQ. This CDR3 is CASSLGQGMMNTEAFF.

The V and J genes are TRBV5-5 and TRBJ2-1. Germline CDR1 SGHKS, CDR2 YYEKEE (reference sequence). The length of the CDR3 is 14 residues. The CDR3 here is CASSLIAPTNEQFF.

V is TRBV27 and J is TRBJ1-2; absent DNA, TCRdb's TRBD1 call cannot be checked. The CDR3 runs to 15 residues. The germline gives CDR1 MNHEY, CDR2 SMNVEV (reference sequence). This CDR3 is CASSRDITSNYGYTF.

The chain combines TRBV2 with TRBJ1-6. The CDR3 consists of 14 residues. Germline-derived CDR1 and CDR2 are SNHLY and FYNNEI. Here the CDR3 reads CASRIGQLNSPLHF.

The chain joins TRBV10-2 to TRBJ2-1; TCRdb picks TRBD2, but there is no DNA to check that call. The CDR3 contains 14 residues. Per germline, CDR1 WSHSY and CDR2 SAAADI. CDR3 protein: CASRRGGLYNEQFF.

The chain couples TRBV11-2 to TRBJ2-3. The V gene's germline CDR1 is SGHAT and CDR2 FQNNGV. CDR3 length: 13 amino acids. The CDR3 loop reads CASSLGNTDTQYF.

The V and J genes are TRBV15 and TRBJ1-5. Germline CDR1 and CDR2: LNHNV and YYDKDF (reference sequence). The CDR3 extends over 15 amino acids. This chain's CDR3 is CATSRDRHRGQPQHF.

The chain carries TRBV25-1 and TRBJ1-2; TCRdb picks TRBD1, but there is no DNA to check that call. The CDR3 has 14 amino acids. From germline, CDR1 is MGHDK and CDR2 SYGVNS. The CDR3: CASSEHGADYGYTF.

The rearrangement links TRBV12-3 or TRBV12-4 to TRBJ2-1; TCRdb's D call, TRBD2, is unchecked because there is no DNA. CDR3 length equals 16 residues. Here the CDR3 reads CASSLGPSGTRSEQFF.